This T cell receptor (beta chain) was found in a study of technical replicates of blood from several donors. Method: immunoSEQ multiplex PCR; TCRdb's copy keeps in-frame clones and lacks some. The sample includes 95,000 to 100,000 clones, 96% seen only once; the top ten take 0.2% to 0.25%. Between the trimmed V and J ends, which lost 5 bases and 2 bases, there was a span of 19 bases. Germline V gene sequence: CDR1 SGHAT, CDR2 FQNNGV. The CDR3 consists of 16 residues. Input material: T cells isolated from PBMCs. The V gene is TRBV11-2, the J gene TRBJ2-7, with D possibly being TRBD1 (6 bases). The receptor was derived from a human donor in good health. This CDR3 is CASSPIRGTTTYEQYF. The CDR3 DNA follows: TGTGCCAGCAGCCCCATTCGTGGGACAACAACCTACGAGCAGTACTTC. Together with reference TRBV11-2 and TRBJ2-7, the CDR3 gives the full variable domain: EAGVAQSPRYKIIEKRQSVAFWCNPISGHATLYWYQQILGQGPKLLIQFQNNGVVDDSQLPKDRFSAERLKGVDSTLKIQPAKLEDSAVYLCASSPIRGTTTYEQYFGPGTRLTVT.